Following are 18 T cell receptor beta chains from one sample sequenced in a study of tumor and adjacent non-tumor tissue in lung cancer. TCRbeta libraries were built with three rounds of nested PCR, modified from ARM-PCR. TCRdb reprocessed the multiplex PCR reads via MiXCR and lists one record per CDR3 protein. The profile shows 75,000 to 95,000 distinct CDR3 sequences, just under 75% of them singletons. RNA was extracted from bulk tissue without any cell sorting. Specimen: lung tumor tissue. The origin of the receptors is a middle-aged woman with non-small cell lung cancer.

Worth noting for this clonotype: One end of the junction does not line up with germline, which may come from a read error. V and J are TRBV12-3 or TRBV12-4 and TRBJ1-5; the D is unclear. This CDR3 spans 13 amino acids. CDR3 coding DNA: TGTGCCAGCAGTTTCGAGGCAGATCAGCCCAAGCATTTT. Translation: CASSFEADQPKHF.

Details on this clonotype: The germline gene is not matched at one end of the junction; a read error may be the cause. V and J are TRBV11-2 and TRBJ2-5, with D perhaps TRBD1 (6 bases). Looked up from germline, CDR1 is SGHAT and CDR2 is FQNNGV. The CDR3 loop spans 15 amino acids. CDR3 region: CTSTKFGQIQETQYF. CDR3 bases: TGTACCAGCACCAAATTCGGACAGATACAAGAGACCCAGTACTTC.

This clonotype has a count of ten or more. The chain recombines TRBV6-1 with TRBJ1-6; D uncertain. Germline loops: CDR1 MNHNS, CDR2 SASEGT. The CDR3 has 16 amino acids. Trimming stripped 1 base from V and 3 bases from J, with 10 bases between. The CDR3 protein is CASSEEGSRYNSPLHF. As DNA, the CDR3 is TGTGCCAGCAGTGAAGAGGGAAGCCGCTATAATTCACCCCTCCACTTT.

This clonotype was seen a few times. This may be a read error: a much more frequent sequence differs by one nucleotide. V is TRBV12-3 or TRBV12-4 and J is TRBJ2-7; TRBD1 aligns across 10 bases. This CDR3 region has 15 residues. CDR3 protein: CAGRTGTGVTHEQYF. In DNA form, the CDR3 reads TGTGCCGGCAGAACCGGGACAGGGGTAACACACGAGCAGTACTTC.

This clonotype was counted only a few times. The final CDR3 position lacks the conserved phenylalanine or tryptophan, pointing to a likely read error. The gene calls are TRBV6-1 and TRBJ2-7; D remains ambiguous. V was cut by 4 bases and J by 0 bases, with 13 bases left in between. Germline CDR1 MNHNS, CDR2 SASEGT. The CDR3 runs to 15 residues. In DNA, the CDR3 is TGTGCCAGCAGTGGCCTCAGAGTTCTCTCCTACGAGCAGTACTTA. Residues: CASSGLRVLSYEQYL.

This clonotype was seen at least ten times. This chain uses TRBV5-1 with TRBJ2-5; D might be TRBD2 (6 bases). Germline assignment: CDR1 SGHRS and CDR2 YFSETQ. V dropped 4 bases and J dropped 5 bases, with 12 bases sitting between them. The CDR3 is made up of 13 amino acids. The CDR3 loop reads CASSPASVETQYF. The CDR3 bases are TGCGCCAGCAGCCCCGCTAGCGTGGAGACCCAGTACTTC.

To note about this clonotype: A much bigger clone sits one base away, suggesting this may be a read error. CDR3 sequence (DNA): TGTGCCAGCCGCCCCTATGCGGAAGAGACCCAGTACTTC. As protein: CASRPYAEETQYF. The chain joins TRBV28 to TRBJ2-5; no clear D gene. V lost 8 bases, J lost 3 bases, and 13 bases lay in between. Per germline, CDR1 MDHEN and CDR2 SYDVKM. The CDR3 covers 13 residues.

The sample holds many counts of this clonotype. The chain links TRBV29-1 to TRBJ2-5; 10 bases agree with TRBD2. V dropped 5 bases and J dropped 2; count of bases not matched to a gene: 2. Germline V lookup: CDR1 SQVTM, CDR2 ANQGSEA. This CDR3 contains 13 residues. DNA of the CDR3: TGCAGCGTTCTAGCGGGGGTGCAAGAGACCCAGTACTTC. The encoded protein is CSVLAGVQETQYF.

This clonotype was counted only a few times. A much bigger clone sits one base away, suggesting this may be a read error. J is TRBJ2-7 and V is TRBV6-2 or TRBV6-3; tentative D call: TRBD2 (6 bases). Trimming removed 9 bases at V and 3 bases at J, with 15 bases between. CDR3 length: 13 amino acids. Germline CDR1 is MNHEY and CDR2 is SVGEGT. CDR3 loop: CARSPPTSYEQYF. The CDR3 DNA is TGTGCCAGAAGCCCCCCGACTAGCTACGAGCAGTACTTC.

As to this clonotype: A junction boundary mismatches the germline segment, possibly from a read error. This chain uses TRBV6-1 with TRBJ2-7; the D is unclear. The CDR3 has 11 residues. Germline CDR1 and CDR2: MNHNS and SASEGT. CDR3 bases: TGTGGCAGCAGTTTGACCTACGAGCAATACTTC. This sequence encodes CGSSLTYEQYF.

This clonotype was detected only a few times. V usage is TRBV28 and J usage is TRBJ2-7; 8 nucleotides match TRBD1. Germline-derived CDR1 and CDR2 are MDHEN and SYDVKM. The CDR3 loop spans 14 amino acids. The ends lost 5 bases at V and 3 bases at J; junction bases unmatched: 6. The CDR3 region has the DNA TGTGCCAGCAGTCATCAGGGGGCGAACTACGAGCAGTACTTC. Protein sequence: CASSHQGANYEQYF.

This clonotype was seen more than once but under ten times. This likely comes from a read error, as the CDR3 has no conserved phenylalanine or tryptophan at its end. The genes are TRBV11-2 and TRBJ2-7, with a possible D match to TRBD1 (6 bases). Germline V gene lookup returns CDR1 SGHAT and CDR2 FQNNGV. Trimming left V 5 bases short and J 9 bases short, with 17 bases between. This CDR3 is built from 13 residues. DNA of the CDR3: TGTGCCAGCAGCCCGAACAGGGATAGGGTGCAGTACCTC. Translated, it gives CASSPNRDRVQYL.

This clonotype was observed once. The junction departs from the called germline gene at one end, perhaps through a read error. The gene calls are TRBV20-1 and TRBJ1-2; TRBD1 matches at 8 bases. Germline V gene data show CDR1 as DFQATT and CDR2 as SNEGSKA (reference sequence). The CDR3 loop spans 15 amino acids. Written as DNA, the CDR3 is TGCAGTGCTTCCCCAACAGGTTCAGGGGGCTATGGCTTCACCTTC. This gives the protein CSASPTGSGGYGFTF.

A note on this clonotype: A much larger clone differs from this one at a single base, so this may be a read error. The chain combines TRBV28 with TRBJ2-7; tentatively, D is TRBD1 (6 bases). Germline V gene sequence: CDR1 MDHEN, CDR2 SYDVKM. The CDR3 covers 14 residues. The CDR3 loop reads CASSGGSLPYKQYF. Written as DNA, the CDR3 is TGTGCCAGCAGTGGGGGCAGTCTACCCTACAAGCAGTACTTC.

The CDR3 sequence: CASSQRLAESGELFF. The CDR3 DNA reads as TGTGCCAGCAGCCAACGACTAGCGGAGTCCGGGGAGCTGTTTTTT. This chain connects TRBV4-2 to TRBJ2-2; 9 bases are a match to TRBD2. Germline CDR1 LGHNA, CDR2 YNFKEQ. There are 15 residues in the CDR3. The V segment lost 2 bases and the J segment 6 bases; nucleotides outside the gene matches: 4.

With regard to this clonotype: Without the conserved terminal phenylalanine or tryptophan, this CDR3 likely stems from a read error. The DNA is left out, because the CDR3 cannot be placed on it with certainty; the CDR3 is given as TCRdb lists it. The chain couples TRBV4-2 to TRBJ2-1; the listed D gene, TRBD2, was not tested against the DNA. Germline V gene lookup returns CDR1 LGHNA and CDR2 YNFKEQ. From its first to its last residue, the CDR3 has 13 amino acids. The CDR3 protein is CASSKGLVDEQLL.

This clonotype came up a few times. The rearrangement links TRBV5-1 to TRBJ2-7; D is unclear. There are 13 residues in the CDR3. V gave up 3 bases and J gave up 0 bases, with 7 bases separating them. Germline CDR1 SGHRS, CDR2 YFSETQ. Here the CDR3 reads CASSSRPSYEQYF. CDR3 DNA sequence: TGCGCCAGCAGCTCCCGCCCCTCCTACGAGCAGTACTTC.

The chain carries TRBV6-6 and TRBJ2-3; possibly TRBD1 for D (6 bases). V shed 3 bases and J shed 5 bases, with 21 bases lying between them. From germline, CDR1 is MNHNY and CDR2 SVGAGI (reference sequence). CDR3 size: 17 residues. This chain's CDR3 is CASSYSKGTTTKDTQYF. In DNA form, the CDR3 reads TGTGCCAGCAGTTATTCGAAAGGGACAACCACCAAAGATACGCAGTATTTT.